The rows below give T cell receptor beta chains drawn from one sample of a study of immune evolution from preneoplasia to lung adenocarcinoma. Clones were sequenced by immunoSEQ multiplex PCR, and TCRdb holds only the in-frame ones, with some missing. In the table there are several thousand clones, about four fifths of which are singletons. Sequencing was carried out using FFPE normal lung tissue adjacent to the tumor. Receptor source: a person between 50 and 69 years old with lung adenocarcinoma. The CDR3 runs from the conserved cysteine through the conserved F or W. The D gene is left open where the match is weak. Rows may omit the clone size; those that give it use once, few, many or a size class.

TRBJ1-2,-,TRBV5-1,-,CASSSAGPSAGYGYTF,TGCGCCAGCAGCTCTGCGGGGCCGTCCGCCGGCTATGGCTACACCTTC
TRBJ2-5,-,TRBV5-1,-,CASSRQSASNHQETQYF,TGCGCCAGCAGCCGCCAGTCGGCATCGAACCATCAAGAGACCCAGTACTTC
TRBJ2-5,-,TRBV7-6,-,CASSLPLGGGQETQYF,TGTGCCAGCAGCTTGCCGTTGGGGGGCGGACAAGAGACCCAGTACTTC
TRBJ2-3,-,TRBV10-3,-,CASNNPGDTQYF,TGTGCTTCCAATAACCCAGGGGATACGCAGTATTTT
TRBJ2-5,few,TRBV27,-,CASSYDGSSQETQYF,TGTGCCAGCAGTTACGATGGAAGTAGCCAAGAGACCCAGTACTTC
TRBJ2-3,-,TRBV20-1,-,CSARDQRTQYF,TGCAGTGCTAGAGATCAACGTACGCAGTATTTT
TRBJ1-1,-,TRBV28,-,CASSLQRTIEAFF,TGTGCCAGCAGTTTACAGCGGACAATTGAAGCTTTCTTT
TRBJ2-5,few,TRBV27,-,CASSLYAARAETQYF,TGTGCCAGCAGTTTATACGCAGCGCGGGCAGAGACCCAGTACTTC
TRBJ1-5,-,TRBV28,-,CASSGGGSGQPQHF,TGTGCCAGCAGTGGTGGGGGTTCGGGTCAGCCCCAGCATTTT
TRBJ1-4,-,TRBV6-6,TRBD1,CASIPGTAFEKLFF,TGTGCCAGCATTCCCGGGACAGCATTTGAAAAACTGTTTTTT
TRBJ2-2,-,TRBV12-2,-,CASRPPGGNTGELFF,TGTGCAAGTCGCCCCCCGGGCGGAAACACCGGGGAGCTGTTTTTT
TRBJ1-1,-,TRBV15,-,CATSRDRQRYEAFF,TGTGCCACCAGCAGAGATAGGCAGCGGTACGAAGCTTTCTTT
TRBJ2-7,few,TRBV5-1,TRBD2,CASRWLAGGRLPDVYEQYF,TGCGCCAGCAGGTGGTTAGCGGGAGGGCGACTACCAGACGTCTACGAGCAGTACTTC
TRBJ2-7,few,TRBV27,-,CASSCEQYF,TGTGCCAGCAGTTGCGAGCAGTACTTC
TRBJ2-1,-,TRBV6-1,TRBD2,CASSEARTSRWYEQFF,TGTGCCAGCAGTGAAGCGCGGACTAGCAGGTGGTATGAGCAGTTCTTC
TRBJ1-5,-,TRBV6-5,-,CASGADNQPQHF,TGTGCCAGCGGAGCGGACAATCAGCCCCAGCATTTT
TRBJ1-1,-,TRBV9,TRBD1,CASSAGDRGNIEAFF,TGTGCCAGCAGCGCGGGGGACAGGGGCAACATTGAAGCTTTCTTT
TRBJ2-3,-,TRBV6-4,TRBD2,CASSDGLAETDTQYF,TGTGCCAGCAGTGACGGACTAGCGGAGACAGATACGCAGTATTTT
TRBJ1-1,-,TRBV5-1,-,CASSLWSPSETEAFF,TGCGCCAGCAGCTTGTGGTCCCCGAGCGAAACTGAAGCTTTCTTT
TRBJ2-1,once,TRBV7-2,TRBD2,CATARGTSGRKDNEQFF,TGTGCCACCGCAAGAGGGACTAGCGGGAGGAAGGACAATGAGCAGTTCTTC
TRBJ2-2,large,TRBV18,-,CASSPFRPGPSNGELFF,TGTGCCAGCTCACCTTTCAGGCCGGGGCCATCGAACGGGGAGCTGTTTTTT
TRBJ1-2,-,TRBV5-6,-,CASSLGVDYGYTF,TGTGCCAGCAGCTTGGGTGTAGACTATGGCTACACCTTC
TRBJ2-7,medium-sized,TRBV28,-,CASRAGGPYEQYF,TGTGCCAGCAGAGCCGGGGGGCCCTACGAGCAGTACTTC
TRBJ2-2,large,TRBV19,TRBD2,CASSGLASNTGELFF,TGTGCCAGTAGTGGACTAGCGAGTAACACCGGGGAGCTGTTTTTT
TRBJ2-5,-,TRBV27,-,CASSPGGETQYF,TGTGCCAGCAGTCCCGGAGGGGAGACCCAGTACTTC
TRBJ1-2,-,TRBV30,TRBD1,CAGTVTYGYTF,TGTGCCGGGACAGTCACCTATGGCTACACCTTC
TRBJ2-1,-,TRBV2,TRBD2,CASSGTSFSSYNEQFF,TGTGCCAGCAGCGGGACTAGTTTCAGCTCCTACAATGAGCAGTTCTTC
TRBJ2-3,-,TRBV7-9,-,CASRSRGRATDTQYF,TGTGCCAGCAGGAGTAGAGGGAGAGCCACAGATACGCAGTATTTT
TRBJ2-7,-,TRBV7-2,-,CASSLVSYEQYF,TGTGCCAGCAGCTTAGTGAGCTACGAGCAGTACTTC
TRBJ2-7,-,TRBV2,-,CASRSDSYEQYF,TGTGCCAGCAGGAGTGACTCCTACGAGCAGTACTTC
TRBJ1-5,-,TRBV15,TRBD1,CATSRETGDGQPQHF,TGTGCCACCAGCAGAGAGACAGGGGACGGTCAGCCCCAGCATTTT
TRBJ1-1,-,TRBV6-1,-,CASSDRENTEAFF,TGTGCCAGCAGTGACAGGGAGAACACTGAAGCTTTCTTT
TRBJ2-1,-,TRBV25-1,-,CASSDSGDEQFF,TGTGCCAGCAGTGATTCAGGTGATGAGCAGTTCTTC
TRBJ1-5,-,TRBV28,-,CASSPILSRSYNQPQHF,TGTGCCAGCAGTCCGATTTTAAGTCGGAGCTACAATCAGCCCCAGCATTTT
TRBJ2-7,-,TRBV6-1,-,CASQTRTYEQYF,TGTGCCAGTCAGACACGGACCTACGAGCAGTACTTC
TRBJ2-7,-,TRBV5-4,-,CASSPGDTSYEQYF,TGTGCCAGCAGCCCCGGGGACACTTCCTACGAGCAGTACTTC
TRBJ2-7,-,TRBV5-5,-,CASSFYSSYEQYF,TGTGCCAGCAGCTTCTACAGCTCCTACGAGCAGTACTTC
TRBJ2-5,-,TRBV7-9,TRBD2,CASSNLVPGGSQYF,TGTGCCAGCAGTAATCTCGTCCCCGGGGGGTCCCAGTACTTC
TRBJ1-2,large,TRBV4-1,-,CASSQDRYRGNYGYTF,TGCGCCAGCAGCCAAGATAGGTATCGAGGGAACTATGGCTACACCTTC
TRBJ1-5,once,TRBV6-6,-,CASSWRGGEGVQPQHF,TGTGCCAGCAGTTGGCGGGGGGGGGAAGGGGTTCAGCCCCAGCATTTT
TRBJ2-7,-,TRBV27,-,CASSSPASYEQYF,TGTGCCAGCAGTTCGCCGGCCTCCTACGAGCAGTACTTC
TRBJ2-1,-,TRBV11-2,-,CASSWGNEQFF,TGTGCCAGCAGCTGGGGGAATGAGCAGTTCTTC
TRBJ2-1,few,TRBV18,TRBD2,CASSRARQGGPSGRGSGEQFF,TGTGCCAGCTCACGAGCGAGACAGGGAGGTCCTAGCGGGAGGGGATCCGGTGAGCAGTTCTTC
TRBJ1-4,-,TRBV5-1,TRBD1,CASSLVSGGAGEKLFF,TGCGCCAGCAGCTTGGTCTCAGGGGGCGCGGGTGAAAAACTGTTTTTT
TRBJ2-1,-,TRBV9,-,CASSVQGSSYNEQFF,TGTGCCAGCAGCGTACAGGGCTCCTCCTACAATGAGCAGTTCTTC
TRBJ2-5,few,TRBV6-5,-,CASSLHGQPAYF,TGTGCCAGCAGCCTACACGGACAGCCTGCGTACTTC
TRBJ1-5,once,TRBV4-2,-,CATSLRSAQHF,TGTGCCACCTCGCTCCGTTCGGCCCAGCATTTT